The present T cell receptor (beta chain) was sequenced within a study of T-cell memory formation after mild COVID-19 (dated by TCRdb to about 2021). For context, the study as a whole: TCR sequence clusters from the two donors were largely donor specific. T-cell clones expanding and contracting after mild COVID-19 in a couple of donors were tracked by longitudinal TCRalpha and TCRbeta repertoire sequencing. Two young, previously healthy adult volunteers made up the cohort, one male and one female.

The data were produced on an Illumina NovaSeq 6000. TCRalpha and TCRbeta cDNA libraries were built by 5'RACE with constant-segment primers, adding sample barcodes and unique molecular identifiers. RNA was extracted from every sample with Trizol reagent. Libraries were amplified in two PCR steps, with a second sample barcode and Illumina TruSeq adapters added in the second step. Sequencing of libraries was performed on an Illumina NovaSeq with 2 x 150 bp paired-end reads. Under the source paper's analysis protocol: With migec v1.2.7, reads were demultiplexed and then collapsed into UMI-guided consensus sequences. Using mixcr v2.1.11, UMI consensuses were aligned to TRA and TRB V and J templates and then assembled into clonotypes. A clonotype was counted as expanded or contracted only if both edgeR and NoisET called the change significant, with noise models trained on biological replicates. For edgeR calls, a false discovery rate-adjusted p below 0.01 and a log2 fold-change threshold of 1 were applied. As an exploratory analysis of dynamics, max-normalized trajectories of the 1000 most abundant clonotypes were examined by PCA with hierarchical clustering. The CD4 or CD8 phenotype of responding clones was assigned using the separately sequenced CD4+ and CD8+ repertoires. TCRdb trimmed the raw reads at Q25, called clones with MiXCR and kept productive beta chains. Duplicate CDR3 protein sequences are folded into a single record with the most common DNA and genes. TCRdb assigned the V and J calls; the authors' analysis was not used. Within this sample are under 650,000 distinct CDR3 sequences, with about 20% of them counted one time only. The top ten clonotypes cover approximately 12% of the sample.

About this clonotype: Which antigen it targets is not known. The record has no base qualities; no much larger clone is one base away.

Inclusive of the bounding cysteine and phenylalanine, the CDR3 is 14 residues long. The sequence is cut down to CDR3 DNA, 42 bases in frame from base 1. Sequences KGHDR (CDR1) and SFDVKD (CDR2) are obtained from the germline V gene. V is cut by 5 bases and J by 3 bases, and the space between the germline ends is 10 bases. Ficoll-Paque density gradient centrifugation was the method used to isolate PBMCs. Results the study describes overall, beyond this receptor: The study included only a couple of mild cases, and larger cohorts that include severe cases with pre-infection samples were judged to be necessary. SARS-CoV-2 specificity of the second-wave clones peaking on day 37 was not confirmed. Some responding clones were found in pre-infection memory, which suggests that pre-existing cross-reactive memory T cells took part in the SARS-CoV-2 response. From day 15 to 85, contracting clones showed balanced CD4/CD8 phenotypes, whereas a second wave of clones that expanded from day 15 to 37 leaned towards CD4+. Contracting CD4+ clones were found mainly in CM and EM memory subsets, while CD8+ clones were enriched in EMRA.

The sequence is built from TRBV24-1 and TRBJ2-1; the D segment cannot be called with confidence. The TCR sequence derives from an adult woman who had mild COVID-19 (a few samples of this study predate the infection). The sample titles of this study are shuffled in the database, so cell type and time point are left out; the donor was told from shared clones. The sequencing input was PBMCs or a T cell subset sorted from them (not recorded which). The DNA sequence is TGTGCCACCAGTGTGGGCTACGGCTACAATGAGCAGTTCTTC. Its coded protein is CATSVGYGYNEQFF.